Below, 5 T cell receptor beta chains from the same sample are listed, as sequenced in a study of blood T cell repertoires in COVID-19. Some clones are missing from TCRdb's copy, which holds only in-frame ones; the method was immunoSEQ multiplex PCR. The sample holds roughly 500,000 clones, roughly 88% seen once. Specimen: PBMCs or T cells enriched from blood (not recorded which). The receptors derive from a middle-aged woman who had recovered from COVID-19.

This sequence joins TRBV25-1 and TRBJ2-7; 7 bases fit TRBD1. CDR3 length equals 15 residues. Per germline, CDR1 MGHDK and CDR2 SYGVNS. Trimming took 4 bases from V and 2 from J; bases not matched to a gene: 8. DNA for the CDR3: TGTGCCAGCAGTGGGTGGCAGGGGGACCCCTACGAGCAGTACTTC. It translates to CASSGWQGDPYEQYF.

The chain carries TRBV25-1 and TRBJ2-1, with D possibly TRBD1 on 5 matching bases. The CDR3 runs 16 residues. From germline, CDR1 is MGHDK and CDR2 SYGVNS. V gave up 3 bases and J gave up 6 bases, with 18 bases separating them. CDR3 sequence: CASSDSGLGFPNEQFF. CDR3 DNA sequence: TGTGCCAGCAGTGATTCAGGGTTAGGGTTTCCCAATGAGCAGTTCTTC.

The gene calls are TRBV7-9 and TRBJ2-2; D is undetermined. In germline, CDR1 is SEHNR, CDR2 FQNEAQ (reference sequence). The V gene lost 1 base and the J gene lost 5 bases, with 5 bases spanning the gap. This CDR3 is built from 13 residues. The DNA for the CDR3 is TGTGCCAGCAGCTTAGTCCAGACCGGGGAGCTGTTTTTT. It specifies CASSLVQTGELFF. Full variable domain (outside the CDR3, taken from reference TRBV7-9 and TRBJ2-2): DTGVSQNPRHKITKRGQNVTFRCDPISEHNRLYWYRQTLGQGPEFLTYFQNEAQLEKSRLLSDRFSAERPKGSFSTLEIQRTEQGDSAMYLCASSLVQTGELFFGEGSRLTVL.

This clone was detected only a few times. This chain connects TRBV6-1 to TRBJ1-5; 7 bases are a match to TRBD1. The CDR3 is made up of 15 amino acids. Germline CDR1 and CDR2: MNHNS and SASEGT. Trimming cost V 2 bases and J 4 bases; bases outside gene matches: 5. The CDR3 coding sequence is TGTGCCAGCAGTGAACTACCAGGGGGGAATCAGCCCCAGCATTTT. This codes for CASSELPGGNQPQHF.

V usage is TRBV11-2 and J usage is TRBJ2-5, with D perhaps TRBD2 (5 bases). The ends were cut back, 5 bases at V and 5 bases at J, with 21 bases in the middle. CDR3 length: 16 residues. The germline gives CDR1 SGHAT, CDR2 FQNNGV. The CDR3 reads CASSPLRAAGVETQYF. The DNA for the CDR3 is TGTGCCAGCAGCCCCCTCCGAGCGGCAGGAGTGGAGACCCAGTACTTC.